Sequencing of this T cell receptor beta chain was carried out in a study of cytomegalovirus exposure and HLA in healthy donors. The study ran its PCR with 60 Vbeta and 13 Jbeta primers. Measured with immunoSEQ multiplex PCR; TCRdb has only the in-frame clones, and not every one. Seen here are approximately 140,000 clones, 55% to 80% observed once, and the top ten hold over 1%. Study-wide points: Roughly even sequencing depth across donors was the assumption behind the presence/absence analyses.

In regard to this clone: Antigen specificity is unknown.

J was trimmed by 7 bases and V by 4 bases; bases with no gene match: 6. The CDR3 is 13 amino acids. The germline CDR1 and CDR2 sequences are MNHEY and SMNVEV (reference sequence). V and J are TRBV27 and TRBJ1-2, with 7 bases lining up with TRBD1. The clonotype was recovered from a woman aged 40 to 49 in good health and CMV-seronegative. Input material: PBMCs. The CDR3 is CASSSQGIGGYTF. CDR3 bases: TGTGCCAGCAGTTCACAGGGGATTGGTGGCTACACCTTC.